Following are 23 T cell receptor beta chains from one sample sequenced in a study of blood T cell repertoires in COVID-19. The method was immunoSEQ multiplex PCR; TCRdb's version includes in-frame clones alone and lacks a portion of them. The repertoire holds about 49,000 clones, roughly 88% seen once, with approximately 15% in the top ten. The specimen was peripheral blood. The receptor set was obtained from a human donor in a cohort sampled during active COVID-19.

This rearrangement joins TRBV5-5 to TRBJ2-7; 7 nucleotides align to TRBD1. The J segment lost 2 bases and the V segment lost 6 bases, leaving 11 bases of the junction unmatched. This CDR3 has 15 residues. Germline CDR1 SGHKS, CDR2 YYEKEE (reference sequence). This CDR3 reads CASTLGTARTYEQYF. CDR3 bases: TGTGCCAGCACCCTTGGGACAGCGAGAACCTACGAGCAGTACTTC.

The chain recombines TRBV6-6 with TRBJ1-1; 10 bases are a match to TRBD1. The CDR3 contains 12 residues. After removal of 6 bases from V and 12 bases from J, the junction contained 7 bases not matched to a gene. Germline V gene lookup returns CDR1 MNHNY and CDR2 SVGAGI (reference sequence). The CDR3 protein is CASRRDRGGTFF. For the CDR3, the DNA is TGTGCCAGCAGAAGGGACAGGGGTGGGACTTTCTTT.

V is TRBV7-2 and J is TRBJ1-5; D possibly corresponds to TRBD1 (5 bases). Trimming pared 5 bases from V and 4 bases from J, leaving 12 bases between. The CDR3 length is 14 residues. Germline V gene data show CDR1 as SGHTA and CDR2 as FQGNSA. DNA of the CDR3: TGTGCCAGCAGCCCGCCGGGGGTAAATCAGCCCCAGCATTTT. Protein sequence: CASSPPGVNQPQHF.

The gene calls are TRBV3-1 (or the pseudogene TRBV3-2) and TRBJ1-4; D perhaps matches TRBD1 (6 bases). Trimming cost V 5 bases and J 8 bases, with 18 bases left between them. The CDR3 covers 15 residues. Germline CDR1 reads LGHDT; CDR2 reads YNNKEL (reference sequence). As DNA, the CDR3 is TGTGCCAGCAGCTCCCCAGGGGCAGAGGGGGAAAAACTGTTTTTT. Protein: CASSSPGAEGEKLFF.

The V gene is TRBV19, the J gene TRBJ2-1; 7 bases align to TRBD2. The V and J ends lost 5 bases and 1 base, in that order; junction bases with no gene match: 8. The CDR3 has 16 residues. Germline CDR1 reads LNHDA; CDR2 reads SQIVND (reference sequence). CDR3 protein: CASSPGDGGSYNEQFF. The CDR3 DNA reads as TGTGCCAGTAGTCCGGGGGACGGGGGGTCCTACAATGAGCAGTTCTTC. The full variable domain, its missing parts supplied by reference TRBV19 and TRBJ2-1, is DGGITQSPKYLFRKEGQNVTLSCEQNLNHDAMYWYRQDPGQGLRLIYYSQIVNDFQKGDIAEGYSVSREKKESFPLTVTSAQKNPTAFYLCASSPGDGGSYNEQFFGPGTRLTVL.

This clone was observed a handful of times. The chain uses TRBV4-2 and TRBJ1-5, with D possibly TRBD1 on 5 matching bases. CDR1 is LGHNA, CDR2 YNFKEQ, per germline. This CDR3 is 18 amino acids long. Trimming stripped 4 bases from V and 1 base from J, with 20 bases between. CDR3 region: CASSPAPVGGGSNQPQHF. The CDR3 coding sequence is TGTGCCAGCAGCCCAGCCCCCGTCGGGGGAGGGAGCAATCAGCCCCAGCATTTT.

This sequence joins TRBV2 and TRBJ2-7, with D unclear. This CDR3 has 15 residues. The germline V gene has CDR1 SNHLY and CDR2 FYNNEI. Between the trimmed V and J ends, which lost 4 bases and 0 bases, there was a span of 13 bases. This CDR3 reads CASSVSGMSSYEQYF. The CDR3 DNA sequence: TGTGCCAGCAGTGTTTCAGGAATGAGCTCCTACGAGCAGTACTTC.

The CDR3 protein is CASSLADRGAEAFF. As DNA, the CDR3 is TGTGCCAGCAGCTTGGCCGACAGGGGCGCTGAAGCTTTCTTT. The chain is built from TRBV5-8 and TRBJ1-1; 8 positions match TRBD1. Germline trimming cut 0 bases from V and 6 bases from J; bases unmatched to any gene: 4. Germline V gene sequence: CDR1 SGHTS, CDR2 YDEGEE. The CDR3 covers 14 residues.

DNA of the CDR3: TGTGCCAGCAGCCAAGATCGGGGTCAGCCCCAGCATTTT. Encoded protein: CASSQDRGQPQHF. The chain combines TRBV14 with TRBJ1-5; no definite D call. The length of the CDR3 is 13 residues. Germline V gene data show CDR1 as SGHDN and CDR2 as FVKESK. Between the trimmed V and J ends, which lost 0 bases and 6 bases, there was a span of 6 bases. The full variable domain, completed using reference TRBV14 and TRBJ1-5, is EAGVTQFPSHSVIEKGQTVTLRCDPISGHDNLYWYRRVMGKEIKFLLHFVKESKQDESGMPNNRFLAERTGGTYSTLKVQPAELEDSGVYFCASSQDRGQPQHFGDGTRLSIL.

The chain has TRBV29-1 and TRBJ1-1, with no clear D. The CDR3 length is 13 residues. Germline V gene lookup returns CDR1 SQVTM and CDR2 ANQGSEA. V was pared by 4 bases and J by 0 bases, with 9 bases between. The CDR3 is CSVAGQLNTEAFF. The CDR3 nucleotides are TGCAGCGTTGCGGGTCAGCTGAACACTGAAGCTTTCTTT.

This rearrangement joins TRBV18 to TRBJ1-2; TRBD1 aligns across 7 bases. Unmatched junction bases numbered 15, after V lost 3 bases and J lost 5 bases. The CDR3 sequence is 17 residues long. The germline V gene has CDR1 KGHSH and CDR2 LQKENI. The DNA for the CDR3 is TGTGCCAGCTCACCCCCCTCGACAGGGATTGGGGCTTATGGCTACACCTTC. Amino acids: CASSPPSTGIGAYGYTF.

This clone was detected a few times. V is TRBV24-1 and J is TRBJ2-1, with D hard to call. This CDR3 is 14 amino acids long. CDR1 is KGHDR, CDR2 SFDVKD, per germline. The V end lost 6 bases, the J end lost 5 bases, and 13 bases lay between the germline ends. For the CDR3, the DNA is TGTGCCACCAGTACAGCTCACAAAGACAATGAGCAGTTCTTC. Protein product: CATSTAHKDNEQFF.

The chain links TRBV30 to TRBJ1-2; D gene unclear. Deletions cut 3 bases from V and 2 bases from J, with 19 bases between. Germline CDR1 and CDR2: GTSNPN and SVGIG (reference sequence). This CDR3 comprises 16 residues. CDR3 protein: CAWSAPVHRRNYGYTF. As DNA, the CDR3 is TGTGCCTGGAGCGCCCCTGTTCACAGAAGGAACTATGGCTACACCTTC.

The genes are TRBV6-4 and TRBJ1-2, with 7 bases fitting TRBD1. Germline V gives CDR1 MRHNA, CDR2 SNTAGT. J lost 7 bases, V lost 6 bases, and 14 bases had no gene match. The CDR3 is made up of 15 amino acids. CDR3 sequence reads: CASRPRDSRGSGYTF. CDR3 coding DNA: TGTGCCAGCAGACCCAGGGACAGCCGCGGCAGTGGCTACACCTTC.

The CDR3 is CASSTGLAGGYNEQFF. DNA of the CDR3: TGTGCCAGCAGTACGGGACTAGCGGGAGGCTACAATGAGCAGTTCTTC. V is TRBV6-2 or TRBV6-3 and J is TRBJ2-1; 15 positions agree with TRBD2. V lost 5 bases to trimming and J lost 3 bases; unmatched junction nucleotides: 2. This CDR3 is 16 amino acids long. The germline V gene encodes CDR1 MNHEY and CDR2 SVGEGT.

This clone was seen a single time. The chain couples TRBV15 to TRBJ1-5; the D gene is possibly TRBD1 (5 bases). Germline CDR1 reads LNHNV; CDR2 reads YYDKDF (reference sequence). V was pared by 1 base and J by 2 bases, with 12 bases between. The CDR3 is 16 residues long. The CDR3 is CATSRAGGRGNQPQHF. The CDR3 coding sequence is TGTGCCACCAGCAGAGCCGGGGGACGTGGCAATCAGCCCCAGCATTTT.

The V gene is TRBV29-1, the J gene TRBJ2-7; possibly TRBD1 for D (6 bases). V lost 1 base, J lost 2 bases, and 9 bases lay in between. The germline V gene encodes CDR1 SQVTM and CDR2 ANQGSEA. There are 13 residues in the CDR3. CDR3 DNA: TGCAGCGTTGAAGTACAGGGACCCTACGAGCAGTACTTC. Amino acid sequence: CSVEVQGPYEQYF.

J is TRBJ2-7 and V is TRBV30; 7 nucleotides match TRBD1. CDR3 size: 14 residues. After removal of 3 bases from V and 4 bases from J, the junction contained 9 bases not matched to a gene. In germline, CDR1 is GTSNPN, CDR2 SVGIG (reference sequence). Here the CDR3 reads CAWRNRGFGYEQYF. Written as DNA, the CDR3 is TGTGCCTGGAGAAACAGGGGCTTTGGATACGAGCAGTACTTC.

The J gene is TRBJ1-4, the V gene TRBV30, with a weak D call TRBD1 (6 bases). The V gene's germline CDR1 is GTSNPN and CDR2 SVGIG (reference sequence). V lost 0 bases to trimming and J lost 6 bases, with 11 bases between them. The length of the CDR3 is 14 residues. The CDR3 region is CAWSVLGAHEKLFF. CDR3 coding DNA: TGTGCCTGGAGTGTACTGGGGGCCCATGAAAAACTGTTTTTT.

V gene TRBV2 combines with J gene TRBJ2-4, with 10 bases aligning to TRBD1. Germline lookup yields CDR1 SNHLY and CDR2 FYNNEI. V lost 6 bases to trimming and J lost 5 bases; unmatched junction nucleotides: 7. This CDR3 contains 15 residues. This chain's CDR3 is CASRRQGARENIQYF. The CDR3 DNA reads TGTGCCAGCAGACGACAGGGGGCTCGAGAAAACATTCAGTACTTC.

This clone was seen only once. This chain uses TRBV10-2 with TRBJ2-7; TRBD1 might be the D (6 bases). The CDR3 is 12 residues long. V lost 5 bases and J lost 2, with 7 bases in between. Per germline, CDR1 WSHSY and CDR2 SAAADI. The CDR3 coding sequence is TGCGCCAGCAGTCGGACAGCCTACGAGCAGTACTTC. It is translated as CASSRTAYEQYF.

The genes are TRBV7-2 and TRBJ2-1, with D possibly TRBD2 on 6 matching bases. This CDR3 spans 14 amino acids. Per the germline V gene, CDR1 is SGHTA and CDR2 is FQGNSA. The germline V and J ends were trimmed by 1 base and 8 bases, with 12 bases remaining between them. Here the CDR3 reads CASSLEWVADEQFF. The CDR3 DNA follows: TGTGCCAGCAGCTTAGAATGGGTAGCGGATGAGCAGTTCTTC.

This rearrangement joins TRBV4-1 to TRBJ2-6; D might be TRBD2 (6 bases). Trimming took off 0 bases at V and 2 bases at J, with 17 bases between the two ends. CDR1 MGHRA and CDR2 YSYEKL come from the germline V gene. This CDR3 is 19 amino acids long. CDR3 sequence (DNA): TGCGCCAGCAGCCAAGATTCGCGCGGGATAGCCCCTGGGGCCAACGTCCTGACTTTC. Translation: CASSQDSRGIAPGANVLTF.